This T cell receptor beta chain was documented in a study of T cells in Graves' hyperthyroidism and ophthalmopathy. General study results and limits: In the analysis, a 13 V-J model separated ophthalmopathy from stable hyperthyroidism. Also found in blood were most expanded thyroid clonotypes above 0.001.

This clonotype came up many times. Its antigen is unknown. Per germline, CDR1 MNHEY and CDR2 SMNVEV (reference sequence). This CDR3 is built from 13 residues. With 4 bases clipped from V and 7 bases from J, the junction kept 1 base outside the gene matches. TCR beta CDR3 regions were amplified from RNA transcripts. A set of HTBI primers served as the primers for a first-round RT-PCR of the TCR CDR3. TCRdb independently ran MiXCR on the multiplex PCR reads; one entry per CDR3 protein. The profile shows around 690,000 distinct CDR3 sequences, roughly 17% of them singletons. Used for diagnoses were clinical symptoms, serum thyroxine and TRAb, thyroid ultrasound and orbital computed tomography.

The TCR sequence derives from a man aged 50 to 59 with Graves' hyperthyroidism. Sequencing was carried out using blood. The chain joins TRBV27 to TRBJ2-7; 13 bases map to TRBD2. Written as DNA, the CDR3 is TGTGCCAGCAGTTGGGGACTAGCGGGAGAGCAGTACTTC. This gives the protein CASSWGLAGEQYF.